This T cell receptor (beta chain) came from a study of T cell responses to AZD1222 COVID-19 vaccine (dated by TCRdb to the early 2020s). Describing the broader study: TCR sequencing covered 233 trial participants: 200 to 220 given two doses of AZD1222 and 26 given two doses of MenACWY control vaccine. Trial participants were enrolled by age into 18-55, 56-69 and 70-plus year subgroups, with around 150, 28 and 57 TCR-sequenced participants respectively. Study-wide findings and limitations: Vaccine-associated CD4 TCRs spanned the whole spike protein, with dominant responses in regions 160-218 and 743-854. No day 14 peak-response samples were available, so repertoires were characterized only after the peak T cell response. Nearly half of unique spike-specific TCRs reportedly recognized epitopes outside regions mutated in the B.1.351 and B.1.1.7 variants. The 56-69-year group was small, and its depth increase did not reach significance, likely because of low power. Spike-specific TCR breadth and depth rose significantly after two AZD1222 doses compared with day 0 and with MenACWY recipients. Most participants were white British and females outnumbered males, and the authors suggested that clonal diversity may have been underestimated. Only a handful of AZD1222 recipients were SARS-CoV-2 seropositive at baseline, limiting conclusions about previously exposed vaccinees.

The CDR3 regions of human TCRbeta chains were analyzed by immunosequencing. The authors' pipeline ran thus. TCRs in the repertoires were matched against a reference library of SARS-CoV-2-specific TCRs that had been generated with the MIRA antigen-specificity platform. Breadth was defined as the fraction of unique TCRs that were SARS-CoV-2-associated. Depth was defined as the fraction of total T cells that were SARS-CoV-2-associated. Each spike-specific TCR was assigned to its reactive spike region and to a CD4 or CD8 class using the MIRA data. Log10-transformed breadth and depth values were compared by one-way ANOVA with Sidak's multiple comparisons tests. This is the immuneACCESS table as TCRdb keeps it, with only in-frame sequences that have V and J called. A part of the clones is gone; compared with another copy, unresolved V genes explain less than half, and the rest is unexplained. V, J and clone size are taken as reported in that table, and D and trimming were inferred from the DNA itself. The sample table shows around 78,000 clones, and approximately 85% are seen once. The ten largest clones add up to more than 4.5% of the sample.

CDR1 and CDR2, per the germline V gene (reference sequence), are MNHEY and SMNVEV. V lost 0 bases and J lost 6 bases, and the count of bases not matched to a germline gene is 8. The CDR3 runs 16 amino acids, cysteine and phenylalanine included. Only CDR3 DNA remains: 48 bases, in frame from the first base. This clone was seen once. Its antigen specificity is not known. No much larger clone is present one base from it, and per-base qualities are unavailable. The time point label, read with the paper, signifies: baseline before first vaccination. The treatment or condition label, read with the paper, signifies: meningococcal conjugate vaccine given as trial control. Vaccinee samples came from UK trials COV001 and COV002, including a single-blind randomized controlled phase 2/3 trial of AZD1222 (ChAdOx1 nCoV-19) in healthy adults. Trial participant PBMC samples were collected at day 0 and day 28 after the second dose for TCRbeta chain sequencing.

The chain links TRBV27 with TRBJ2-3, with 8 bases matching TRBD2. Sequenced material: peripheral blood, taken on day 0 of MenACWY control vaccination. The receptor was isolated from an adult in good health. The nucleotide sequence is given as TGTGCCAGCAGTTTATCCCGGGGGGGGAATCGGGATACGCAGTATTTT. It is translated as CASSLSRGGNRDTQYF.